The sample holds a few counts of the clone carrying this TCR beta chain. What it recognizes is unknown. The sample is drawn from a study of OX40 agonist ivuxolimab in advanced cancers. Overall study: Aged roughly 23 to 85 with a mean of 60 years, they were about 78% male.

Whole-study results and caveats: Mean expanded clone counts were higher in CD8+ than CD4+ T cells. At doses 0.1 to 3.0 mg/kg, CD4+ and CD8+ clones expanded.

Method: immunoSEQ multiplex PCR; TCRdb's copy keeps in-frame clones and lacks some. In the table there are 20,000 to 25,000 clones, approximately 70% of which are singletons. The germline V gene has CDR1 MNHEY and CDR2 SMNVEV (reference sequence). V lost 7 bases to trimming and J lost 2 bases, with 11 bases between them. The CDR3 consists of 13 residues. Source: CD4+ or CD8+ T cells sorted from blood, taken in a trial of the OX40 agonist ivuxolimab. The receptor was isolated from an adult with an advanced solid tumor such as melanoma, head and neck, liver or kidney cancer. The chain couples TRBV27 to TRBJ1-1, with D possibly being TRBD1 (5 bases). CDR3 residues: CASTTGGNTEAFF. CDR3 nucleotides: TGTGCCAGCACCACTGGGGGAAACACTGAAGCTTTCTTT.